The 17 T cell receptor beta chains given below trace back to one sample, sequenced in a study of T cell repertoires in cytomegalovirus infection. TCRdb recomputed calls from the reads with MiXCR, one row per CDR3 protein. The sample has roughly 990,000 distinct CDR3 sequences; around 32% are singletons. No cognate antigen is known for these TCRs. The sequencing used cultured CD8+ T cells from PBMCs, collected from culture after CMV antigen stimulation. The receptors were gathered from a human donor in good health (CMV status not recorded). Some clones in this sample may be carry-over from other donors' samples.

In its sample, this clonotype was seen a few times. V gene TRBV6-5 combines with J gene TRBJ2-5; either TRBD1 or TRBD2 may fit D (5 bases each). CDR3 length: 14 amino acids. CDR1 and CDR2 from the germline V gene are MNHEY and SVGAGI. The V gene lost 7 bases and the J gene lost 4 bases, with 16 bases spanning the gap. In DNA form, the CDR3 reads TGTGCCAGCACCAAACGAGGGGCCCGAGAGACCCAGTACTTC. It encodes CASTKRGARETQYF.

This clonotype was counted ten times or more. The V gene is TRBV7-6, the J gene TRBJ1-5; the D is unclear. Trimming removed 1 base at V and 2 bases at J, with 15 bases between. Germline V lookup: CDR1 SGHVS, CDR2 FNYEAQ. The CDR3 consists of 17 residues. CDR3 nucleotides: TGTGCCAGCAGCTTAGACGTCCTCGGCGCGGGCAATCAGCCCCAGCATTTT. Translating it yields CASSLDVLGAGNQPQHF.

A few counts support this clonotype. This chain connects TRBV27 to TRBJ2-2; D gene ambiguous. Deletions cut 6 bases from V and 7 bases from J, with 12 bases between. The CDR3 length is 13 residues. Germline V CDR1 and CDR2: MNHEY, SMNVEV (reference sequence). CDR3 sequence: CASSIGLGGELFF. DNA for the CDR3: TGTGCCAGCAGCATCGGGTTGGGCGGGGAGCTGTTTTTT.

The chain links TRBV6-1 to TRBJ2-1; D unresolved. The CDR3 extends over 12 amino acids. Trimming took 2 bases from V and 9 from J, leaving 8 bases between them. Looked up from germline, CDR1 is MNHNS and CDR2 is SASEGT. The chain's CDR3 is CASSESRIEQFF. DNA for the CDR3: TGTGCCAGCAGTGAATCAAGGATTGAGCAGTTCTTC.

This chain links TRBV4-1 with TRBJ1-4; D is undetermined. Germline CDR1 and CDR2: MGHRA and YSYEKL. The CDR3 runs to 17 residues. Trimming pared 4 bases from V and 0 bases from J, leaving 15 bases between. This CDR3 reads CASSPWAGIATNEKLFF. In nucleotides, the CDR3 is TGCGCCAGCAGCCCCTGGGCGGGAATTGCAACTAATGAAAAACTGTTTTTT.

This chain's CDR3 is CASSVNVGLNTEAFF. For the CDR3, the DNA is TGTGCCAGCAGTGTAAACGTTGGCTTGAACACTGAAGCTTTCTTT. The chain is built from TRBV6-8 and TRBJ1-1; D not certain. Trimming took off 5 bases at V and 0 bases at J, with 13 bases between the two ends. The CDR3 has 15 residues. Germline CDR1 and CDR2: MNHGY and SAAAGT.

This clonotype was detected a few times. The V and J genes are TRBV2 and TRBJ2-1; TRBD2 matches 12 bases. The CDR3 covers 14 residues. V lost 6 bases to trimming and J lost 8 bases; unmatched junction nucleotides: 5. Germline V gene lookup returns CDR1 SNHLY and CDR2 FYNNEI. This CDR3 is CASRASGGADEQFF. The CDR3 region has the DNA TGTGCCAGCAGAGCTAGCGGGGGGGCCGATGAGCAGTTCTTC.

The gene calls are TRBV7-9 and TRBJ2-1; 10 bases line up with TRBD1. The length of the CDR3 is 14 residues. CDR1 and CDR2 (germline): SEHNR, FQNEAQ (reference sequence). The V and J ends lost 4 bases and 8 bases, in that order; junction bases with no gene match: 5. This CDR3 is CASSSGQGYHEQFF. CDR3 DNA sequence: TGTGCCAGCAGCTCGGGACAGGGGTATCATGAGCAGTTCTTC. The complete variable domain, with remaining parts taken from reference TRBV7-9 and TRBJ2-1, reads DTGVSQNPRHKITKRGQNVTFRCDPISEHNRLYWYRQTLGQGPEFLTYFQNEAQLEKSRLLSDRFSAERPKGSFSTLEIQRTEQGDSAMYLCASSSGQGYHEQFFGPGTRLTVL.

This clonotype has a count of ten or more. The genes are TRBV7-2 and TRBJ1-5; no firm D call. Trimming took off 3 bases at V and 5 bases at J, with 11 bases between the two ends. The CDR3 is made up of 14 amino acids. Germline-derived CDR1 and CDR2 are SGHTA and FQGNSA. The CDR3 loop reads CASSLYSIDQPQHF. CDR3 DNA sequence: TGTGCCAGCAGCTTGTACAGCATAGATCAGCCCCAGCATTTT.

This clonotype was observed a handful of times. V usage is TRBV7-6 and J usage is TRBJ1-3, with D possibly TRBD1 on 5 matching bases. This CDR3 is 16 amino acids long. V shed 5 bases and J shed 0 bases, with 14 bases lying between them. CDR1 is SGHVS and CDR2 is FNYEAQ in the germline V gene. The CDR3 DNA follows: TGTGCCAGCAGCCGCGGGACGTCGAGCTCTGGAAACACCATATATTTT. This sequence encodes CASSRGTSSSGNTIYF.

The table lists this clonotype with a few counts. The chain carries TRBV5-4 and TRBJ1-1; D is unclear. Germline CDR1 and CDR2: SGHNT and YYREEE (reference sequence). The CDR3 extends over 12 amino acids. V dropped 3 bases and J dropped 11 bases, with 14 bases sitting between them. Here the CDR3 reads CASSSARANAFF. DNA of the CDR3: TGTGCCAGCAGCTCCGCTAGGGCAAACGCTTTCTTT.

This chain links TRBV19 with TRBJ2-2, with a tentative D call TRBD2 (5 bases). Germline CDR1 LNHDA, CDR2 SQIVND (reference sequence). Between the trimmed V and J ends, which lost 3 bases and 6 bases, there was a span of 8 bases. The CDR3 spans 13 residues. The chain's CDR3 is CASSMRVPGELFF. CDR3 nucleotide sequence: TGTGCCAGTAGTATGAGGGTCCCCGGGGAGCTGTTTTTT.

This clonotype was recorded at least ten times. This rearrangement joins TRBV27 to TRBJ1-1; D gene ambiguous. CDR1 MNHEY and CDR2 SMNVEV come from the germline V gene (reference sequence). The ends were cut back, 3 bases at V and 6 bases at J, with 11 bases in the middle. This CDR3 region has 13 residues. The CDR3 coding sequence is TGTGCCAGCAGTTTGACGGGAACCTCTGAAGCTTTCTTT. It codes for CASSLTGTSEAFF.

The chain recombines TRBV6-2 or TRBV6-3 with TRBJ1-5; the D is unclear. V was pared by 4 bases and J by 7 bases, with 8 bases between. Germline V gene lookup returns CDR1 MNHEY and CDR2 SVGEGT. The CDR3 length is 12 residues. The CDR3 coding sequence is TGTGCCAGCAGTTCTACCAGACAGCCCCAGCATTTT. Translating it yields CASSSTRQPQHF.

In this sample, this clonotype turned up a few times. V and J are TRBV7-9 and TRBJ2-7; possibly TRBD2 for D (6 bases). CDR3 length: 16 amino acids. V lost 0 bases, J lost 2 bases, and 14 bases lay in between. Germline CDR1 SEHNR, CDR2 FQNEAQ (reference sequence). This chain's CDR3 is CASSLAEGLIPYEQYF. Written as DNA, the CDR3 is TGTGCCAGCAGCTTAGCGGAGGGGTTGATACCCTACGAGCAGTACTTC. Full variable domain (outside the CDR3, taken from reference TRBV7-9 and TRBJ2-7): DTGVSQNPRHKITKRGQNVTFRCDPISEHNRLYWYRQTLGQGPEFLTYFQNEAQLEKSRLLSDRFSAERPKGSFSTLEIQRTEQGDSAMYLCASSLAEGLIPYEQYFGPGTRLTVT.

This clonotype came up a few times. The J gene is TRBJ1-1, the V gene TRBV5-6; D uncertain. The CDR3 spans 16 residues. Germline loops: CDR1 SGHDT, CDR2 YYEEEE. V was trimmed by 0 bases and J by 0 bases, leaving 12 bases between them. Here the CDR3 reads CASSLAFEEMNTEAFF. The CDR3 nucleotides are TGTGCCAGCAGCTTGGCCTTTGAAGAGATGAACACTGAAGCTTTCTTT.

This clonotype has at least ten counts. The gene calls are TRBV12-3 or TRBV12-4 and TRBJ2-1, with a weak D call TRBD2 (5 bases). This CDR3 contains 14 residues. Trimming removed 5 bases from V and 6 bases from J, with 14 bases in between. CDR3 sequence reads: CASSPDGISNEQFF. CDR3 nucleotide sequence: TGTGCCAGCAGTCCCGACGGGATCTCCAATGAGCAGTTCTTC.